Listed below are T cell receptor beta chains from one sample, sequenced in a study of blood T cell repertoires in COVID-19. TCRdb's copy holds only in-frame clones and misses some; the assay was immunoSEQ multiplex PCR. Seen here are over 50,000 clones, approximately 87% observed once, and the top ten hold about 6.8%. Sample: peripheral blood. These receptors originate from a man aged 55 to 69 with acute or convalescent COVID-19. CDR3s include the opening cysteine and the closing phenylalanine or tryptophan. Each record gives: V gene, D gene, J gene, clone size, CDR3 protein, CDR3 DNA. A D gene is named only where the DNA matches it firmly. Rows may omit the clone size; those that give it use once, few, many or a size class.

V: TRBV12-3/TRBV12-4
D: TRBD1
J: TRBJ1-1
size: once
CDR3: CASRPGTATEAFF
DNA: TGTGCCAGCAGGCCCGGGACAGCCACTGAAGCTTTCTTT

V: TRBV30
D: TRBD1
J: TRBJ1-3
size: NA
CDR3: CAWSRTGEKGGNTIYF
DNA: TGTGCCTGGAGTCGGACAGGGGAAAAAGGAGGAAACACCATATATTTT

V: TRBV9
D: NA
J: TRBJ1-3
size: NA
CDR3: CASSAGILSGNTIYF
DNA: TGTGCCAGCAGCGCAGGGATTCTTTCTGGAAACACCATATATTTT

V: TRBV9
D: NA
J: TRBJ1-3
size: NA
CDR3: CASSVSAAAGNTIYF
DNA: TGTGCCAGCAGCGTATCGGCGGCAGCTGGAAACACCATATATTTT

V: TRBV9
D: TRBD2
J: TRBJ2-3
size: NA
CDR3: CASSVSGVNTDTQYF
DNA: TGTGCCAGCAGCGTTAGCGGGGTGAACACAGATACGCAGTATTTT

V: TRBV11-2
D: TRBD1
J: TRBJ2-2
size: few
CDR3: CASTTQGATGELFF
DNA: TGTGCCAGCACCACCCAGGGGGCAACCGGGGAGCTGTTTTTT

V: TRBV11-2
D: NA
J: TRBJ2-7
size: NA
CDR3: CASSLAGTYEQYF
DNA: TGTGCCAGCAGCTTAGCCGGGACCTACGAGCAGTACTTC

V: TRBV18
D: NA
J: TRBJ1-1
size: NA
CDR3: CASSPPSGAGEAFF
DNA: TGTGCCAGCTCACCACCGTCGGGAGCTGGTGAAGCTTTCTTT

V: TRBV18
D: NA
J: TRBJ1-2
size: NA
CDR3: CASSPDLAYGYTF
DNA: TGTGCCAGCTCACCCGACCTAGCGTATGGCTACACCTTC

V: TRBV5-4
D: TRBD1
J: TRBJ1-3
size: NA
CDR3: CASSLEGARGNTIYF
DNA: TGTGCCAGCAGCTTGGAGGGGGCTCGTGGAAACACCATATATTTT

V: TRBV6-5
D: NA
J: TRBJ1-1
size: NA
CDR3: CASSIQGALEAFF
DNA: TGTGCCAGCAGTATTCAGGGCGCGCTTGAAGCTTTCTTT

V: TRBV4-2
D: TRBD1
J: TRBJ1-4
size: NA
CDR3: CASSRLGTGGNEKLFF
DNA: TGTGCCAGCAGCCGACTAGGGACAGGGGGGAATGAAAAACTGTTTTTT

V: TRBV5-1
D: NA
J: TRBJ1-4
size: NA
CDR3: CASSLGGWGPNEKLFF
DNA: TGCGCCAGCAGCTTGGGTGGTTGGGGGCCTAATGAAAAACTGTTTTTT

V: TRBV7-9
D: TRBD2
J: TRBJ2-5
size: NA
CDR3: CASSLVSGGAGYRETQYF
DNA: TGTGCCAGCAGCTTAGTTAGCGGGGGGGCCGGATATCGAGAGACCCAGTACTTC

V: TRBV7-8
D: TRBD1
J: TRBJ2-2
size: NA
CDR3: CASSAAQGAHRELFF
DNA: TGTGCCAGCAGCGCCGCCCAGGGGGCGCACCGGGAGCTGTTTTTT

V: TRBV19
D: TRBD2
J: TRBJ2-1
size: few
CDR3: CASSIGLAGTNEQFF
DNA: TGTGCCAGTAGTATAGGTCTAGCGGGAACAAATGAGCAGTTCTTC

V: TRBV11-2
D: TRBD1
J: TRBJ2-3
size: once
CDR3: CASSLLTGSTDTQYF
DNA: TGTGCCAGCAGCTTACTGACAGGGAGTACAGATACGCAGTATTTT

V: TRBV2
D: TRBD2
J: TRBJ2-3
size: NA
CDR3: CASRSGTISTDTQYF
DNA: TGTGCCAGCAGGAGCGGGACGATTAGCACAGATACGCAGTATTTT

V: TRBV10-3
D: NA
J: TRBJ1-3
size: once
CDR3: CAISAAGLGNTIYF
DNA: TGTGCCATCAGTGCCGCGGGCCTTGGAAACACCATATATTTT

V: TRBV5-8
D: TRBD2
J: TRBJ2-7
size: NA
CDR3: CASSRSGVSSYEQYF
DNA: TGTGCCAGCAGCCGTAGCGGGGTCAGCTCCTACGAGCAGTACTTC

V: TRBV21-1
D: NA
J: TRBJ1-2
size: NA
CDR3: CASSNNRLSYTF
DNA: TGTGCCAGCAGCAACAACAGGCTCAGCTACACCTTC

V: TRBV4-3
D: TRBD2
J: TRBJ2-1
size: NA
CDR3: CASRVRGGFF
DNA: TGCGCCAGCAGGGTGCGGGGGGGGTTCTTC

V: TRBV15
D: NA
J: TRBJ2-3
size: NA
CDR3: CATSRERGFLYTQYF
DNA: TGTGCCACCAGCAGAGAGCGGGGTTTCTTATATACGCAGTATTTT

V: TRBV18
D: TRBD2
J: TRBJ2-2
size: NA
CDR3: CASSPPSGEVTGELFF
DNA: TGTGCCAGCTCACCCCCGAGCGGGGAGGTCACCGGGGAGCTGTTTTTT

V: TRBV7-6
D: TRBD1
J: TRBJ1-1
size: NA
CDR3: CASSLEPGQGTMNTEAFF
DNA: TGTGCCAGCAGCTTGGAACCGGGACAGGGGACCATGAACACTGAAGCTTTCTTT

V: TRBV5-6
D: NA
J: TRBJ1-3
size: NA
CDR3: CASRARGLPGNTIYF
DNA: TGTGCCAGCAGGGCGCGGGGCCTCCCTGGAAACACCATATATTTT

V: TRBV18
D: NA
J: TRBJ1-2
size: NA
CDR3: CASSPSGGAQGYTF
DNA: TGTGCCAGCTCACCATCGGGGGGGGCGCAGGGCTACACCTTC

V: TRBV27
D: NA
J: TRBJ1-6
size: NA
CDR3: CASSLGSSYNSPLHF
DNA: TGTGCCAGCAGTTTAGGCAGCTCCTATAATTCACCCCTCCACTTT

V: TRBV27
D: TRBD1
J: TRBJ1-2
size: NA
CDR3: CASSEHDRAGGYTF
DNA: TGTGCCAGCAGTGAACACGACAGGGCGGGAGGCTACACCTTC

V: TRBV9
D: NA
J: TRBJ2-5
size: NA
CDR3: CASQGGETQYF
DNA: TGTGCCAGCCAAGGAGGGGAGACCCAGTACTTC

V: TRBV4-1
D: TRBD2
J: TRBJ2-1
size: NA
CDR3: CASSQDPSGGLGSSYNEQFF
DNA: TGCGCCAGCAGCCAAGATCCTAGCGGGGGCCTTGGTAGCTCCTACAATGAGCAGTTCTTC

V: TRBV7-8
D: TRBD1
J: TRBJ2-7
size: NA
CDR3: CASSFATRTGYYEQYF
DNA: TGTGCCAGCAGCTTCGCTACCCGGACAGGGTACTACGAGCAGTACTTC

V: TRBV9
D: TRBD1
J: TRBJ1-3
size: NA
CDR3: CASSITTGGSGNTIYF
DNA: TGTGCCAGCAGCATAACGACAGGGGGCTCTGGAAACACCATATATTTT

V: TRBV6-5
D: TRBD1
J: TRBJ2-3
size: NA
CDR3: CASSPDRGDTQYF
DNA: TGTGCCAGCAGTCCCGACAGGGGTGATACGCAGTATTTT

V: TRBV5-1
D: NA
J: TRBJ2-5
size: NA
CDR3: CASSSARGMQETQYF
DNA: TGCGCCAGCAGCTCCGCAAGGGGTATGCAAGAGACCCAGTACTTC

V: TRBV2
D: NA
J: TRBJ2-1
size: NA
CDR3: CASRPDSNEQFF
DNA: TGTGCCAGCAGGCCGGACAGCAATGAGCAGTTCTTC

V: TRBV27
D: NA
J: TRBJ2-2
size: NA
CDR3: CASSRGNMNTGELFF
DNA: TGTGCCAGCAGTAGGGGGAATATGAACACCGGGGAGCTGTTTTTT

V: TRBV6-5
D: TRBD2
J: TRBJ2-1
size: NA
CDR3: CASRPIAGGYNEQFF
DNA: TGTGCCAGCAGACCTATAGCGGGGGGTTACAATGAGCAGTTCTTC

V: TRBV13
D: NA
J: TRBJ2-3
size: NA
CDR3: CASCGICDTQYF
DNA: TGTGCCAGCTGCGGTATTTGTGATACGCAGTATTTT

V: TRBV18
D: TRBD1
J: TRBJ1-2
size: NA
CDR3: CASSPTGGAGYTF
DNA: TGTGCCAGCTCGCCTACAGGGGGCGCGGGCTACACCTTC

V: TRBV2
D: TRBD1
J: TRBJ1-2
size: NA
CDR3: CASSVSGTGNYGYTF
DNA: TGTGCCAGCAGTGTCTCCGGGACAGGGAACTATGGCTACACCTTC

V: TRBV3-1/TRBV3-2
D: NA
J: TRBJ1-2
size: NA
CDR3: CASSLPGSYGYTF
DNA: TGTGCCAGCAGCCTCCCGGGGAGCTATGGCTACACCTTC

V: TRBV3-1/TRBV3-2
D: NA
J: TRBJ2-4
size: NA
CDR3: CASRSAMDIQYF
DNA: TGTGCCAGTCGTAGTGCTATGGACATTCAGTACTTC

V: TRBV5-1
D: TRBD1
J: TRBJ2-1
size: NA
CDR3: CASSPGQGGGYEQFF
DNA: TGCGCCAGCAGCCCAGGACAGGGTGGGGGATATGAGCAGTTCTTC

V: TRBV18
D: NA
J: TRBJ2-7
size: NA
CDR3: CASSPQDSTYEQYF
DNA: TGTGCCAGCTCACCGCAGGATTCTACCTACGAGCAGTACTTC

V: TRBV5-4
D: TRBD1
J: TRBJ1-2
size: NA
CDR3: CASSSPGQEFDGYTF
DNA: TGTGCCAGCAGCTCACCGGGACAGGAATTTGATGGCTACACCTTC

V: TRBV7-3
D: NA
J: TRBJ1-2
size: NA
CDR3: CASSKTGGGGYTF
DNA: TGTGCCAGCAGCAAAACTGGGGGCGGTGGCTACACCTTC

V: TRBV7-2
D: NA
J: TRBJ1-6
size: once
CDR3: CASRISRGGSPLHF
DNA: TGTGCCAGCAGGATTAGTAGGGGGGGGTCACCCCTCCACTTT

V: TRBV30
D: NA
J: TRBJ1-1
size: NA
CDR3: CAWGGMGNTEAFF
DNA: TGTGCCTGGGGGGGTATGGGCAACACTGAAGCTTTCTTT

V: TRBV5-1
D: TRBD1
J: TRBJ1-2
size: NA
CDR3: CASSLRQGDGYTF
DNA: TGCGCCAGCAGCTTAAGACAGGGTGATGGCTACACCTTC

V: TRBV27
D: NA
J: TRBJ2-2
size: NA
CDR3: CASSFGRGVGGTGELFF
DNA: TGTGCCAGCAGTTTCGGCCGGGGAGTGGGTGGCACCGGGGAGCTGTTTTTT

V: TRBV5-1
D: TRBD1
J: TRBJ1-4
size: NA
CDR3: CASSPGDREEKLFF
DNA: TGCGCCAGCAGCCCCGGGGACAGGGAGGAAAAACTGTTTTTT

V: TRBV7-2
D: TRBD2
J: TRBJ2-5
size: once
CDR3: CASSPPRGGRGTQYF
DNA: TGTGCCAGCAGCCCCCCCCGCGGGGGGCGCGGAACCCAGTACTTC

V: TRBV6-1
D: NA
J: TRBJ1-2
size: NA
CDR3: CASSERGDSSYIYGYTF
DNA: TGTGCCAGCAGTGAACGGGGGGACTCATCCTACATCTATGGCTACACCTTC